This T cell receptor beta chain appears in the sequencing data of a study of cytomegalovirus exposure and HLA in healthy donors. The PCR had 60 Vbeta and 13 Jbeta primers. Clones were read by immunoSEQ multiplex PCR, and TCRdb kept only the in-frame ones, dropping some. The table lists approximately 170,000 clones, around 85% of them singletons. The length of the CDR3 is 14 residues. With V trimmed by 5 bases and J by 8 bases, 7 bases remained unmatched. Germline CDR1 reads SGHAT; CDR2 reads FQNNGV. The chain couples TRBV11-2 to TRBJ1-4, with 8 positions matching TRBD1. The source is a boy aged 2 to 10 in good health and CMV-seronegative. Specimen: PBMCs. The CDR3 DNA reads as TGTGCCAGCAGCCCGGAGCCAGGGGGCGAAAAACTGTTTTTT. Translation gives CASSPEPGGEKLFF.